A selection of T cell receptor beta chains follows, all from one sample in a study of cytomegalovirus exposure and HLA in healthy donors. Sequencing was performed with immunoSEQ multiplex PCR; in TCRdb, only in-frame clones are kept and a portion is missing. This sample has 120,000 to 150,000 clones; about 74% occur once, and the top ten carry roughly 1.8%. Sequencing input: PBMCs. The source is a woman aged 40 to 50 in good health and CMV-seronegative. Each CDR3 is given with its conserved first and last residue. Each record gives: V gene, clone size, D gene, J gene, CDR3 protein, CDR3 DNA. D genes are given only for firm matches. Size tells how often a clone was seen (once, few, many) or the class of an expanded clone, and some rows leave it out.

V gene: TRBV9
clone size: -
D gene: -
J gene: TRBJ2-5
CDR3 protein: CASSQQGGQETQYF
CDR3 DNA: TGTGCCAGCAGCCAGCAGGGGGGCCAAGAGACCCAGTACTTC

V gene: TRBV5-4
clone size: -
D gene: TRBD1
J gene: TRBJ2-7
CDR3 protein: CASSLGDRTYEQYF
CDR3 DNA: TGTGCCAGCAGCTTGGGGGACAGAACGTACGAGCAGTACTTC

V gene: TRBV4-1
clone size: -
D gene: TRBD1
J gene: TRBJ1-6
CDR3 protein: CASSPRDRGRDSPLHF
CDR3 DNA: TGCGCCAGCAGCCCCCGGGACAGGGGTCGTGATTCACCCCTCCACTTT

V gene: TRBV5-8
clone size: -
D gene: TRBD2
J gene: TRBJ2-5
CDR3 protein: CASSLGLAGEETQYF
CDR3 DNA: TGTGCCAGCAGCTTGGGACTAGCGGGAGAAGAGACCCAGTACTTC

V gene: TRBV6-5
clone size: few
D gene: TRBD1
J gene: TRBJ1-5
CDR3 protein: CASSHRGSNQPQHF
CDR3 DNA: TGTGCCAGCAGTCACAGGGGCAGCAATCAGCCCCAGCATTTT

V gene: TRBV27
clone size: -
D gene: -
J gene: TRBJ2-1
CDR3 protein: CASTLSAETLLGYNEQFF
CDR3 DNA: TGTGCCAGCACCTTGAGCGCGGAGACCCTATTGGGCTACAATGAGCAGTTCTTC

V gene: TRBV5-1
clone size: -
D gene: TRBD1
J gene: TRBJ2-1
CDR3 protein: CASSHRTGANNEQFF
CDR3 DNA: TGCGCCAGCAGCCACAGGACAGGGGCTAATAATGAGCAGTTCTTC

V gene: TRBV7-9
clone size: -
D gene: -
J gene: TRBJ1-1
CDR3 protein: CASIKLGDTEAFF
CDR3 DNA: TGTGCCAGCATAAAGCTGGGAGACACTGAAGCTTTCTTT

V gene: TRBV5-6
clone size: few
D gene: TRBD1
J gene: TRBJ2-6
CDR3 protein: CASRKRGPGANVLTF
CDR3 DNA: TGTGCCAGCAGGAAGAGGGGGCCTGGGGCCAACGTCCTGACTTTC

V gene: TRBV30
clone size: -
D gene: -
J gene: TRBJ2-7
CDR3 protein: CAWGSTGGSYF
CDR3 DNA: TGTGCCTGGGGTTCGACTGGGGGCAGCTACTTC

V gene: TRBV2
clone size: -
D gene: -
J gene: TRBJ2-7
CDR3 protein: CASSGVGDSEQYF
CDR3 DNA: TGTGCCAGCAGTGGGGTAGGTGACTCCGAGCAGTACTTC

V gene: TRBV5-1
clone size: few
D gene: TRBD1
J gene: TRBJ2-2
CDR3 protein: CASSSGQGDAGELFF
CDR3 DNA: TGCGCCAGCAGCTCTGGACAGGGGGATGCCGGGGAGCTGTTTTTT

V gene: TRBV19
clone size: -
D gene: -
J gene: TRBJ2-7
CDR3 protein: CASSITPRTYEQYF
CDR3 DNA: TGTGCCAGTAGTATTACACCACGCACCTACGAGCAGTACTTC

V gene: TRBV20-1
clone size: -
D gene: -
J gene: TRBJ2-7
CDR3 protein: CSAYNPGEQYF
CDR3 DNA: TGCAGTGCCTATAATCCCGGGGAGCAGTACTTC

V gene: TRBV6-1
clone size: -
D gene: -
J gene: TRBJ2-3
CDR3 protein: CASSQGSEGTDTQYF
CDR3 DNA: TGTGCCAGCTCACAGGGTAGCGAAGGCACAGATACGCAGTATTTT

V gene: TRBV18
clone size: -
D gene: TRBD1
J gene: TRBJ1-1
CDR3 protein: CASSPTGGNTEAFF
CDR3 DNA: TGTGCCAGCTCACCGACAGGGGGGAACACTGAAGCTTTCTTT

V gene: TRBV2
clone size: -
D gene: TRBD1
J gene: TRBJ2-7
CDR3 protein: CATKTGDSYEQYF
CDR3 DNA: TGTGCCACCAAGACAGGGGACTCCTACGAGCAGTACTTC

V gene: TRBV28
clone size: -
D gene: TRBD1
J gene: TRBJ1-4
CDR3 protein: CASSPPGQGNEKLFF
CDR3 DNA: TGTGCCAGCAGTCCGCCGGGACAGGGAAATGAAAAACTGTTTTTT

V gene: TRBV5-1
clone size: -
D gene: -
J gene: TRBJ1-1
CDR3 protein: CASRTGGTEAFF
CDR3 DNA: TGCGCCAGCAGGACCGGGGGCACTGAAGCTTTCTTT

V gene: TRBV5-1
clone size: -
D gene: TRBD1
J gene: TRBJ1-3
CDR3 protein: CASSTGQGSGNTIYF
CDR3 DNA: TGCGCCAGCAGCACCGGACAGGGGTCTGGAAACACCATATATTTT

V gene: TRBV5-6
clone size: -
D gene: TRBD1
J gene: TRBJ1-2
CDR3 protein: CASSFRTGLNYGYTF
CDR3 DNA: TGTGCCAGCAGCTTCCGGACAGGGTTGAACTATGGCTACACCTTC

V gene: TRBV7-6
clone size: -
D gene: -
J gene: TRBJ2-3
CDR3 protein: CASSLQGLTGTDTQYF
CDR3 DNA: TGTGCCAGCAGCCTACAGGGTTTGACTGGAACAGATACGCAGTATTTT

V gene: TRBV4-2
clone size: -
D gene: TRBD2
J gene: TRBJ2-7
CDR3 protein: CASSQAGRGGRAKNEQYF
CDR3 DNA: TGTGCCAGCAGCCAGGCAGGGAGGGGCGGGAGGGCGAAAAACGAGCAGTACTTC

V gene: TRBV27
clone size: few
D gene: -
J gene: TRBJ2-3
CDR3 protein: CASSFRGTDTQYF
CDR3 DNA: TGTGCCAGCAGTTTCCGAGGGACAGATACGCAGTATTTT

V gene: TRBV7-9
clone size: -
D gene: TRBD1
J gene: TRBJ2-7
CDR3 protein: CASSGGQGAFYEQYF
CDR3 DNA: TGTGCCAGCAGCGGTGGACAGGGGGCGTTCTACGAGCAGTACTTC

V gene: TRBV11-2
clone size: -
D gene: -
J gene: TRBJ1-1
CDR3 protein: CASSLHLNTEAFF
CDR3 DNA: TGTGCCAGCAGCTTACACTTGAACACTGAAGCTTTCTTT

V gene: TRBV7-6
clone size: -
D gene: TRBD1
J gene: TRBJ2-7
CDR3 protein: CASRPTGGREQYF
CDR3 DNA: TGTGCCAGCAGACCGACAGGGGGCAGGGAGCAGTACTTC

V gene: TRBV18
clone size: -
D gene: -
J gene: TRBJ2-7
CDR3 protein: CASSQGRGGAKSYEQYF
CDR3 DNA: TGTGCCAGCTCACAGGGAAGGGGAGGAGCGAAATCCTACGAGCAGTACTTC

V gene: TRBV4-1
clone size: -
D gene: -
J gene: TRBJ2-7
CDR3 protein: CASSQGLGGSGAYEQYF
CDR3 DNA: TGCGCCAGCAGCCAAGGTCTAGGGGGGAGCGGGGCCTACGAGCAGTACTTC

V gene: TRBV14
clone size: -
D gene: TRBD1
J gene: TRBJ1-6
CDR3 protein: CASSPSGTGVAPLHF
CDR3 DNA: TGTGCCAGCAGCCCCTCCGGGACAGGGGTCGCACCCCTCCACTTT